Presented here are 27 T cell receptor beta chains from one specimen sequenced in a study of T cell clonality in common variable immunodeficiency. Study observations and caveats: Reportedly, TCR beta sequences from common variable immunodeficiency showed fewer deletions and N-nucleotide insertions.

These receptors' targets are unknown. Using immunoSEQ multiplex PCR, the repertoire was profiled, and TCRdb retains in-frame clones only, with some absent. The sample is made up of about 15,000 clones, none counted only once. Sequencing was performed on peripheral blood mononuclear cells. The receptors derive from a human donor with common variable immunodeficiency.

With regard to this clone: The read comes to an end 3 residues before the CDR3 does, leaving the germline J gene to fill in the end. The rearrangement joins TRBV30 to TRBJ1-5; D possibly corresponds to TRBD1 (6 bases). The germline CDR1 and CDR2 sequences are GTSNPN and SVGIG (reference sequence). Trimming shortened V by 5 bases and J by 0 bases, and 20 bases separated the two germline ends. The CDR3 consists of 17 residues. CDR3 bases read: TGTGCCTGGGCCCAAGGGGGGGGCGCGTATAGCAATCAGCCC. Residues: CAWAQGGGAYSNQP. In full, the CDR3 is CAWAQGGGAYSNQPQHF.

This clone was picked up a small number of times. Read data end 3 residues before the CDR3 end; the end is taken from the germline J gene. This chain links TRBV5-1 with TRBJ1-1; D gene ambiguous. This CDR3 comprises 12 residues. In germline, CDR1 is SGHRS, CDR2 YFSETQ. With 5 bases removed from V and 4 bases from J, the gap between germline ends came to 9 bases. Partial CDR3 DNA: TGCGCCAGCAGGAACGAACTCACTGAA. Protein: CASRNELTE. The complete CDR3 protein is CASRNELTEAFF.

This clone was found many times. The sequence runs out 3 residues before the end of the CDR3; the remainder is reconstructed from the germline J gene. The gene calls are TRBV28 and TRBJ2-5, with D possibly matching TRBD1 (5 bases). The germline V gene encodes CDR1 MDHEN and CDR2 SYDVKM. This CDR3 spans 13 amino acids. The V end lost 5 bases, the J end lost 4 bases, and 11 bases lay between the germline ends. The covered CDR3 bases are TGTGCCAGCAGTGGGAAGGGGTTAGAGACC. Protein: CASSGKGLET. The entire CDR3 is CASSGKGLETQYF.

As to this clone: The sequence runs out 3 residues before the end of the CDR3; the remainder is reconstructed from the germline J gene. The chain has TRBV7-2 and TRBJ2-3, with no clear D. V was trimmed by 5 bases and J by 3 bases, leaving 6 bases between them. Germline CDR1 and CDR2: SGHTA and FQGNSA. The CDR3 has 12 residues. CDR3 loop: CASSPYTDTQYF. CDR3 DNA (partial): TGTGCCAGCAGCCCGTATACAGATACG. Based on the CDR3 plus reference TRBV7-2 and TRBJ2-3, the full variable domain is GAGVSQSPSNKVTEKGKDVELRCDPISGHTALYWYRQSLGQGLEFLIYFQGNSAPDKSGLPSDRFSAERTGGSVSTLTIQRTQQEDSAVYLCASSPYTDTQYFGPGTRLTVL.

This clone was found a few times. The read ends 3 residues shy of where the CDR3 ends; the end is completed using the germline J gene. This chain links TRBV6-2 or TRBV6-3 with TRBJ1-1; weak D call: TRBD1 (5 bases). Germline CDR1 is MNHEY and CDR2 is SVGEGT. The CDR3 runs 13 residues. The covered CDR3 bases are TGTGCCAGCAGTTACTCCCCAGGGTTCGCG. Its translation is CASSYSPGFA. The entire CDR3 protein reads CASSYSPGFAAFF.

As regards this clone: The missing CDR3 end, 3 residues past where the read stops, is filled in from the germline J gene. The chain has TRBV18 and TRBJ1-2; D is possibly TRBD1 (5 bases). The CDR3 has 16 residues. Germline assignment: CDR1 KGHSH and CDR2 LQKENI. V lost 1 base, J lost 2 bases, and 14 bases lay in between. CDR3 bases read: TGTGCCAGCTCACCACTCGGGCAGGGCCCAAACTATGGC. The encoded protein is CASSPLGQGPNYG. The whole CDR3 region reads CASSPLGQGPNYGYTF.

The DNA read from the CDR3 is TGTGCCAGCAGCATTAGCGGGGCGACATACGAG. Encoded protein: CASSISGATYE. The CDR3 reads in full as CASSISGATYEQYF. V usage is TRBV5-6 and J usage is TRBJ2-7; 8 bases fit TRBD2. The observed sequence ends 3 residues before the CDR3 terminus, with the missing tail filled in from the germline J gene. The germline V gene encodes CDR1 SGHDT and CDR2 YYEEEE. Trimming at V came to 4 bases and at J to 4 bases, leaving 7 bases not matched to a gene. This CDR3 comprises 14 residues. Filled out from reference TRBV5-6 and TRBJ2-7, the complete variable domain reads DAGVTQSPTHLIKTRGQQVTLRCSPKSGHDTVSWYQQALGQGPQFIFQYYEEEERQRGNFPDRFSGHQFPNYSSELNVNALLLGDSALYLCASSISGATYEQYFGPGTRLTVT.

This clone was seen more than once but under ten times. The observed sequence ends 3 residues before the CDR3 terminus, with the missing tail filled in from the germline J gene. This chain uses TRBV7-6 with TRBJ1-1, with a possible D match to TRBD1 (5 bases). This CDR3 has 14 residues. Germline V gene lookup returns CDR1 SGHVS and CDR2 FNYEAQ. V lost 5 bases and J lost 1, with 11 bases in between. The CDR3 bases that were read are TGTGCCAGCAGCCCGGGTGACAGGAACACTGAA. The encoded protein is CASSPGDRNTE. The CDR3 in full is CASSPGDRNTEAFF.

As to this clone: The read gets to within 3 residues of the CDR3 end, and the germline J gene fills in the rest. This chain links TRBV29-1 with TRBJ2-5, with 9 bases that match TRBD2. Germline CDR1 reads SQVTM; CDR2 reads ANQGSEA. This CDR3 region has 15 residues. V lost 7 bases, J lost 5 bases, and 14 bases stayed unmatched. CDR3 sequence reads: CSAAPRREGRETQYF. The part of the CDR3 DNA that was read is TGCAGCGCGGCCCCGAGGCGGGAGGGCAGGGAGACC.

A few counts support this clone. The missing CDR3 end, 3 residues past where the read stops, is filled in from the germline J gene. The genes are TRBV5-1 and TRBJ2-7; 7 nucleotides align to TRBD1. The CDR3 extends over 16 amino acids. The trim removed 4 bases at V and 2 bases at J, leaving 12 bases unmatched. CDR1 is SGHRS and CDR2 is YFSETQ in the germline V gene. The sequenced part of the CDR3 DNA is TGCGCCAGCAGCCTTAGCCCGGGACAGTCAACCTACGAG. Translated, it gives CASSLSPGQSTYE. The entire CDR3 protein reads CASSLSPGQSTYEQYF.

This clone has more than one count but fewer than ten. The CDR3 end falls 3 residues outside the read, so it is completed with the germline J gene. This sequence joins TRBV7-8 and TRBJ2-5; D might be TRBD2 (5 bases). This CDR3 comprises 14 residues. V was clipped by 3 bases and J by 4 bases, with 12 bases between them. From germline, CDR1 is SGHVS and CDR2 FQNEAQ. The CDR3 protein is CASSLSLGGETQYF. Incomplete CDR3 DNA: TGTGCCAGCAGCTTGTCACTAGGAGGAGAGACC.

This clone was detected a few times. Coverage ceases 3 residues before the CDR3 finishes, and the germline J gene fills in the end. This chain connects TRBV6-2 or TRBV6-3 to TRBJ2-1; 8 bases fit TRBD1. CDR1 is MNHEY and CDR2 is SVGEGT in the germline V gene. There are 13 residues in the CDR3. The ends lost 5 bases at V and 5 bases at J; junction bases unmatched: 2. CDR3 bases read: TGTGCCAGCAGTGCGGACAGGGACAATGAG. Its protein product is CASSADRDNE. The entire CDR3 protein reads CASSADRDNEQFF.

This clone has at least ten counts. Coverage ceases 3 residues before the CDR3 finishes, and the germline J gene fills in the end. The genes are TRBV5-5 and TRBJ1-2, with no clear D. V lost 0 bases, J lost 5 bases, and 8 bases lay in between. CDR3 length: 13 amino acids. In germline, CDR1 is SGHKS, CDR2 YYEKEE (reference sequence). The part of the CDR3 DNA that was read is TGTGCCAGCAGCTTGGACAGAGAATATGGC. This codes for CASSLDREYG. The whole CDR3 is CASSLDREYGYTF.

This clone has more than one count but fewer than ten. The observed sequence ends 3 residues before the CDR3 terminus, with the missing tail filled in from the germline J gene. The V call is TRBV18, the J call TRBJ1-1; 9 bases are shared with TRBD1. Germline V CDR1 and CDR2: KGHSH, LQKENI. The trim removed 2 bases at V and 6 bases at J, leaving 4 bases unmatched. The CDR3 length is 14 residues. Incomplete CDR3 DNA: TGTGCCAGCTCACCAGGGACAGGGACCCCTGAA. Protein: CASSPGTGTPE. The full CDR3 protein is CASSPGTGTPEAFF.

This clone appeared a few times. The CDR3 end is not reached by the read, which stops 3 residues before it; the germline J gene fills it in. V gene TRBV6-1 combines with J gene TRBJ2-3; 11 bases are a match to TRBD2. The germline V gene has CDR1 MNHNS and CDR2 SASEGT. This CDR3 contains 17 residues. V dropped 1 base and J dropped 0; count of bases not matched to a gene: 3. The CDR3 protein is CASSEGTSGHSTDTQYF. The DNA read from the CDR3 is TGTGCCAGCAGTGAAGGGACTAGCGGGCATAGCACAGATACG.

This clone was seen a handful of times. The read stops 3 residues short of the end of the CDR3; the missing end is completed from the germline J gene. The chain employs TRBV10-3 and TRBJ2-1; the match to TRBD2 covers 8 bases. CDR1 and CDR2 from the germline V gene are ENHRY and SYGVKD. With V trimmed by 8 bases and J by 9 bases, 6 bases remained unmatched. This CDR3 spans 12 amino acids. Incomplete CDR3 DNA: TGTGCCATCGGTAGTACTAGCGGTGAG. Translating it yields CAIGSTSGE. The CDR3 reads in full as CAIGSTSGEQFF.

For this clone: The read gets to within 3 residues of the CDR3 end, and the germline J gene fills in the rest. The chain recombines TRBV5-6 with TRBJ2-7, with 11 bases identical to TRBD1. CDR3 length equals 15 residues. The germline gives CDR1 SGHDT, CDR2 YYEEEE. V lost 5 bases and J lost 5; bases outside the gene matches: 9. The CDR3 DNA, read in part, is TGTGCCAGCAGTCGGACAGGGGGCAGGGTGCACGAG. Its translation: CASSRTGGRVHE. The CDR3 reads in full as CASSRTGGRVHEQYF.

This clone has only a few counts. The read comes to an end 3 residues before the CDR3 does, leaving the germline J gene to fill in the end. V and J are TRBV5-6 and TRBJ1-5; D may be TRBD1 (6 bases). Germline CDR1 and CDR2: SGHDT and YYEEEE. V dropped 4 bases and J dropped 8 bases, with 19 bases sitting between them. CDR3 length: 15 residues. CDR3 residues: CASSDRTDYLEPQHF. The part of the CDR3 DNA that was read is TGTGCCAGCAGCGACAGGACAGACTATCTTGAGCCC.

This clone appeared a few times. The read gets to within 3 residues of the CDR3 end, and the germline J gene fills in the rest. This chain uses TRBV7-9 with TRBJ2-7; 7 nucleotides line up with TRBD1. CDR1 is SEHNR, CDR2 FQNEAQ, per germline (reference sequence). The CDR3 is 14 amino acids. Trimming at V came to 4 bases and at J to 5 bases, leaving 8 bases not matched to a gene. The sequenced part of the CDR3 DNA is TGTGCCAGCAGCTCCATAGGGGGCGTCGACGAG. Its translation: CASSSIGGVDE. The CDR3 as a whole reads CASSSIGGVDEQYF.

This clone was counted only a few times. The read stops 3 residues short of the end of the CDR3; the missing end is completed from the germline J gene. V gene TRBV29-1 combines with J gene TRBJ1-4; 7 bases fit TRBD1. The CDR3 has 13 residues. Trimming removed 6 bases from V and 4 bases from J; junction bases left unmatched: 5. Germline CDR1 and CDR2: SQVTM and ANQGSEA. CDR3 DNA, as far as it was read: TGCAGCGTGCACAGGGGTGGTAATGAAAAA. As protein: CSVHRGGNEK. The full CDR3 sequence reads CSVHRGGNEKLFF. The full variable domain, rest sourced from reference TRBV29-1 and TRBJ1-4, is SAVISQKPSRDICQRGTSLTIQCQVDSQVTMMFWYRQQPGQSLTLIATANQGSEATYESGFVIDKFPISRPNLTFSTLTVSNMSPEDSSIYLCSVHRGGNEKLFFGSGTQLSVL.

Points on this clone: Read coverage stops 3 residues before the CDR3 terminus; the germline J gene supplies the remainder. The chain joins TRBV2 to TRBJ2-3, with D possibly being TRBD1 (6 bases). Germline V gene lookup returns CDR1 SNHLY and CDR2 FYNNEI. Trimming cost V 8 bases and J 4 bases, with 16 bases left between them. CDR3 length equals 14 residues. The CDR3 is CASRKAGAADTQYF. Incomplete CDR3 DNA: TGTGCCAGCCGGAAGGCAGGGGCCGCAGATACG.

A word on this clone: The read terminates 3 residues before the CDR3 end, so the remaining end is supplied by the germline J gene. The J gene is TRBJ2-1, the V gene TRBV2, with TRBD2 matching 13 bases. V dropped 8 bases and J dropped 8; count of bases not matched to a gene: 9. The CDR3 length is 15 residues. Germline CDR1 and CDR2: SNHLY and FYNNEI. The CDR3 loop is CASARLAGGLDEQFF. The CDR3 bases that were read are TGTGCCAGCGCCCGACTAGCGGGAGGTCTCGATGAG.

Comments on this clone: The read ends 3 residues shy of where the CDR3 ends; the end is completed using the germline J gene. The J gene is TRBJ2-1, the V gene TRBV7-9; 8 bases agree with TRBD2. CDR3 length: 14 amino acids. From germline, CDR1 is SEHNR and CDR2 FQNEAQ (reference sequence). V lost 5 bases, J lost 9 bases, and 9 bases stayed unmatched. CDR3: CASSPQTSGVEQFF. The sequenced CDR3 bases are TGTGCCAGCAGCCCCCAAACTAGCGGTGTTGAG.

CDR3 loop: CASSVRQGAVSNQPQHF. The covered CDR3 bases are TGTGCCAGTAGTGTAAGGCAGGGGGCGGTGAGCAATCAGCCC. The rearrangement uses TRBV19 and TRBJ1-5; 8 bases map to TRBD1. The read ends 3 residues early relative to the CDR3; the germline J gene fills the gap. CDR1 is LNHDA, CDR2 SQIVND, per germline (reference sequence). J was trimmed by 1 base and V by 5 bases; bases with no gene match: 10. The CDR3 covers 17 residues.

In its sample, this clone was seen a few times. The read terminates 3 residues before the CDR3 end, so the remaining end is supplied by the germline J gene. The V and J genes are TRBV7-2 and TRBJ2-7, with TRBD1 matching 9 bases. The CDR3 contains 15 residues. The V segment lost 5 bases and the J segment 2 bases; nucleotides outside the gene matches: 7. CDR1 is SGHTA and CDR2 is FQGNSA in the germline V gene. The CDR3 reads CASSRTGDETYEQYF. The part of the CDR3 DNA that was read is TGTGCCAGCAGCCGGACAGGGGACGAAACCTACGAG.

Of note for this clone: Read data end 3 residues before the CDR3 end; the end is taken from the germline J gene. This chain joins TRBV7-2 and TRBJ2-7; tentative D call: TRBD1 (5 bases). There are 13 residues in the CDR3. V shed 2 bases and J shed 4 bases, with 9 bases lying between them. Looked up from germline, CDR1 is SGHTA and CDR2 is FQGNSA. The DNA read from the CDR3 is TGTGCCAGCAGCTTATCCTCAGGGTACGAG. It encodes CASSLSSGYE. The entire CDR3 protein is CASSLSSGYEQYF.

This clone was detected ten times or more. The read comes to an end 3 residues before the CDR3 does, leaving the germline J gene to fill in the end. V and J are TRBV10-3 and TRBJ1-5, with 8 bases fitting TRBD1. The trim removed 6 bases at V and 1 base at J, leaving 8 bases unmatched. The CDR3 totals 16 residues. The germline V gene has CDR1 ENHRY and CDR2 SYGVKD. The CDR3 spells CAISRQGPESNQPQHF. The covered CDR3 bases are TGTGCCATCAGCAGACAGGGGCCAGAAAGCAATCAGCCC.